This T cell receptor beta chain was obtained from a study of beta chain features in type 1 diabetes. Study details: Across every sample, around 100,000,000 sorted cells were examined in total.

The whole isolated RNA underwent reverse transcription, so sequencing captured expressed TCRB transcripts. Profiling relied on immunoSEQ multiplex PCR, and the TCRdb table lists in-frame clones only, not all of them. There are 240,000 or so clones in the sample; 25% to 35% occur only once, and roughly 4.1% lies in the top ten. This clone has more than one count but fewer than ten. The germline V gene has CDR1 SEHNR and CDR2 FQNEAQ (reference sequence). The CDR3 is made up of 12 amino acids. The ends were cut back, 3 bases at V and 6 bases at J, with 7 bases in the middle. The specimen was central memory CD4+ T cells from blood. V is TRBV7-9 and J is TRBJ2-3, with D possibly TRBD1 on 6 matching bases. This TCR derives from a man aged 25-45 years in good health. DNA of the CDR3: TGTGCCAGCAGCTTCAGGGGTGATACGCAGTATTTT. Its translation is CASSFRGDTQYF.